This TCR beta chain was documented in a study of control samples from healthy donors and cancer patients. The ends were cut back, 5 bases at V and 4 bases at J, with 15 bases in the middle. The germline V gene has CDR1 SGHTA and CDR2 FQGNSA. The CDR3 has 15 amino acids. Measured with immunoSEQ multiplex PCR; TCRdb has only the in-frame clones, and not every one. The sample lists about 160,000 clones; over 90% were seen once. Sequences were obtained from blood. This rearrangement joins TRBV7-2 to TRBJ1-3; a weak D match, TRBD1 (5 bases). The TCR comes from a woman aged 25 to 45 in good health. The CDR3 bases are TGTGCCAGCAGCGTCTCTAGGACAACAGGAAACACCATATATTTT. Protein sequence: CASSVSRTTGNTIYF.